This is a list of T cell receptor beta chains from one sample in a study of cytomegalovirus exposure and HLA in healthy donors. Sequenced by immunoSEQ multiplex PCR; TCRdb stores in-frame clones only, minus some. The sample holds approximately 130,000 clones, about 76% seen once. The sequenced sample was PBMCs. The receptor set was obtained from a man between 18 and 35 years old in good health and CMV-seronegative. CDR3s include the opening cysteine and the closing phenylalanine or tryptophan. Fields, in order: V gene, CDR3 protein.

TRBV12-2	CASRPHLDRSSYNEQFF
TRBV5-6	CASSSLQGAGEQYF
TRBV6-5	CASTKYRGYEQYF
TRBV27	CASGGTAYNEQFF
TRBV27	CASLKTGNTEAFF
TRBV7-8	CASSLHRAPLISNQPQHF
TRBV5-6	CASSLELAYEQYF
TRBV9	CASSAAVGRGEAFF
TRBV7-2	CASSPRDWYTGELFF
TRBV4-1	CASSPSLADTQYF
TRBV5-6	CASSVLQPTYRQYF
TRBV10-2	CASSELRQTVYEQYF
TRBV27	CASSPSGTGYVLTF
TRBV6-5	CASGRGVYYEQYF
TRBV7-2	CASSGGGSYNEQFF
TRBV6-5	CASSYMAGVLNTEAFF
TRBV27	CASRGQSNYGYTF
TRBV11-2	CASSLAGIWETQYF
TRBV29-1	CSEDRGPGYTF
TRBV6-1	CASSDTPGTGEQPQHF
TRBV12-5	CASGLEPGQPQHF
TRBV7-7	CASSSGRTVSGNTIYF